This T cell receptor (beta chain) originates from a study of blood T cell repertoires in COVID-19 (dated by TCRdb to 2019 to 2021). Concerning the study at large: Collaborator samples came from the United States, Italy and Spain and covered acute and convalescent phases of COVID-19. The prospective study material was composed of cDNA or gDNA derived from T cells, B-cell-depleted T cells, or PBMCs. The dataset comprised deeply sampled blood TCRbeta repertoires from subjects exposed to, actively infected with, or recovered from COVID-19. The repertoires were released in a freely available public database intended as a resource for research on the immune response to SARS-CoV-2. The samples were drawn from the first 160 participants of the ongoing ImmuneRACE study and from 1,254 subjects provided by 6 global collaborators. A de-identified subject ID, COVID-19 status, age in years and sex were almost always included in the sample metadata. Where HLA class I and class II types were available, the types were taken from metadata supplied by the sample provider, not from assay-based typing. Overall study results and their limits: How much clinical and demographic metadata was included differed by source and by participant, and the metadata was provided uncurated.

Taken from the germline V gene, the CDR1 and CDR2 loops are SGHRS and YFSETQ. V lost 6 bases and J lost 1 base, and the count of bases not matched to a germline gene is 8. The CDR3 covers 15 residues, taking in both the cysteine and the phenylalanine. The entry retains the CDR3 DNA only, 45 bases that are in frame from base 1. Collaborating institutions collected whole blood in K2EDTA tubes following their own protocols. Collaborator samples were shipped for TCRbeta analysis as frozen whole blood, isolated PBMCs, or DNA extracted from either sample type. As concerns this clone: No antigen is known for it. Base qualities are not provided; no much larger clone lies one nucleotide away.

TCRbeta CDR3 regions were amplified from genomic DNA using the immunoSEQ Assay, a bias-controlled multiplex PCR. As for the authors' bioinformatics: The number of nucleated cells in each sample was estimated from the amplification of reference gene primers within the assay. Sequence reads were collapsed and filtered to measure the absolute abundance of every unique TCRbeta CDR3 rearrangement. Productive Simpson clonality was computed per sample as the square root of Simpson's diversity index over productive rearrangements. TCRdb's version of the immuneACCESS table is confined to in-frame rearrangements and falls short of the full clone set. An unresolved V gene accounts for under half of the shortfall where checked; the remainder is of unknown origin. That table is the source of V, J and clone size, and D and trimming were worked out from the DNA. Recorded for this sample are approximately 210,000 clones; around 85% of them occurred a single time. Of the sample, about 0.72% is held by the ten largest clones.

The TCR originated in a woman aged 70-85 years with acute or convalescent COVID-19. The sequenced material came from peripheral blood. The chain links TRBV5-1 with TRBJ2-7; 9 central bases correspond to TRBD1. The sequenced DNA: TGCGCCAGCACATCAGCCGGGACAGGGTCCTACGAGCAGTACTTC. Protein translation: CASTSAGTGSYEQYF.